This TCR beta chain stems from a study of identical twins. After template switching added a universal primer site, the resulting cDNA carried unique molecular identifiers. TCRdb passed the 5' RACE reads through MiXCR, listing each CDR3 protein once. The sample has 400,000 or so distinct CDR3 sequences, around 9.7% seen once. A note on this clonotype: Its specificity is unknown.

CDR1 is SGHAT and CDR2 is FQNNGV in the germline V gene. CDR3 size: 17 residues. The J segment lost 5 bases and the V segment lost 2 bases, leaving 13 bases of the junction unmatched. Study-wide results and caveats: Potential partial confounding of zero-insertion analyses by invariant MAIT and iNKT cells was noted. Within twin pairs, the out-of-frame alpha sequences they shared showed excess low generation probability.

The clonotype was recovered from a woman aged 45-65 years in good health. The chain links TRBV11-2 to TRBJ2-3; 7 bases match TRBD2. Sequenced: naive T cells sorted from blood. The CDR3 is CASSLWGGSEAGDTQYF. The CDR3, as DNA: TGTGCCAGCAGCTTATGGGGCGGGAGCGAAGCGGGAGATACGCAGTATTTT.